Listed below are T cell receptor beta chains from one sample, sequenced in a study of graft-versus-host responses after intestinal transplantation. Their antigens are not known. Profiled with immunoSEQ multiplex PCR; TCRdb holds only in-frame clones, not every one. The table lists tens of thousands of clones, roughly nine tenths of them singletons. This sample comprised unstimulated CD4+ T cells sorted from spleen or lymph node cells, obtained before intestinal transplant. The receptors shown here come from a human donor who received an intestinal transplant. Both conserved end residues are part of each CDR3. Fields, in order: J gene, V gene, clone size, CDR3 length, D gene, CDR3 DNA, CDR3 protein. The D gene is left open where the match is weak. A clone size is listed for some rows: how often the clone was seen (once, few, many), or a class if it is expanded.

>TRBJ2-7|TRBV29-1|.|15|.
TGCAGCGTTGGAACTGTTGGAGGGAGCCGCTACGAGCAGTACTTC
CSVGTVGGSRYEQYF
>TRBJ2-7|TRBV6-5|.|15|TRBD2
TGTGCCAGCAGGGGGCTAGCGGGGGGTTACTACGAGCAGTACTTC
CASRGLAGGYYEQYF
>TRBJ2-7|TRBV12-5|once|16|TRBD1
TGTGCTAGTGGTTCCCCAGGGGACAGGGTGAATCTCGAGCAGTACTTC
CASGSPGDRVNLEQYF
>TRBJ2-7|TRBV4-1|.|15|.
TGCGCCAGCAGCCAGGAGGGGATACGGAGGTCCGAGCAGTACTTC
CASSQEGIRRSEQYF
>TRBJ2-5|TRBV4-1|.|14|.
TGCGCCAGCAGCCAAGGGGGGCTAGAGGAGACCCAGTACTTC
CASSQGGLEETQYF
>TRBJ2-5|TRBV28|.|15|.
TGTGCCAGCAGTTCCGCGGGACGCCACCAAGAGACCCAGTACTTC
CASSSAGRHQETQYF
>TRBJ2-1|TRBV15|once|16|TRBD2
TGTGCCACCAGCAGGACCAGCGGGGGGGCCCGGCGGGAGCAGTTCTTC
CATSRTSGGARREQFF
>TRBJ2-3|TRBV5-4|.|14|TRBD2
TGTGCCACCGCGGGGGGGTCCCTTTCAGATACGCAGTATTTT
CATAGGSLSDTQYF
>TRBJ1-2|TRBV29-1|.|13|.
TGCAGCGTCCAAGGGACACCAGTCTATGGCTACACCTTC
CSVQGTPVYGYTF
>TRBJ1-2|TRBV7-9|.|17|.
TGTGCCAGCACCCGGATGGGGGGGGCTTCGGGGAACTATGGCTACACCTTC
CASTRMGGASGNYGYTF
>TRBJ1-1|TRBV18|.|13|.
TGTGCCAGCTCACCGGGCCTAAACACTGAAGCTTTCTTT
CASSPGLNTEAFF
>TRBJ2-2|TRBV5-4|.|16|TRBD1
TGTGCCAGCAGCCCGACAGGGTGGGGAGCCGCCGGGGAGCTGTTTTTT
CASSPTGWGAAGELFF
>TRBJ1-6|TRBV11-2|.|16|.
TGTGCCAGCAGCTTAGCGGGGGGGAGCTATAATTCACCCCTCCACTTT
CASSLAGGSYNSPLHF
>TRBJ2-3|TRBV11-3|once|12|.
TGTGCCAGCAGCCGGGGGACAGATACGCAGTATTTT
CASSRGTDTQYF
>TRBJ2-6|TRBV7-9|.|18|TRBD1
TGTGCCAGCAGCTCTCGGACAGGGGGCGCGGGTGGGGCCAACGTCCTGACTTTC
CASSSRTGGAGGANVLTF
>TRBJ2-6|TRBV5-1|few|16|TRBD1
TGCGCCAGCAGCAGGGACAGGGCCGGTGGGGCCAACGTCCTGACTTTC
CASSRDRAGGANVLTF
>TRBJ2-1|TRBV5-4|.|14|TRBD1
TGTGCCAGCAGCTTTCAGGGGGCGTACAATGAGCAGTTCTTC
CASSFQGAYNEQFF
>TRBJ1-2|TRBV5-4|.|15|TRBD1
TGTGCCAGCAGCCTGAGGACAGGGTTTTACTATGGCTACACCTTC
CASSLRTGFYYGYTF
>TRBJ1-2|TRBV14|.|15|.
TGTGCCAGCAGCCCTCCCGGGACAACCTGGGGTGGCTACACCTTC
CASSPPGTTWGGYTF
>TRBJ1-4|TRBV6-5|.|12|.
TGTGCCAGCAGGACAGGACGTGAAAAACTGTTTTTT
CASRTGREKLFF
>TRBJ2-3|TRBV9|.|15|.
TGTGCCAGCAGCTTGACCGGGACTTACACAGATACGCAGTATTTT
CASSLTGTYTDTQYF
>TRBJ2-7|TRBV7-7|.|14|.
TGTGCTAGCAGCTTAGGTGGGGCATCCTACGAGCAGTACTTC
CASSLGGASYEQYF
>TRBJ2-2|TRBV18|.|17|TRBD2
TGTGCCAGCTCACCTCGCGGCGGCGGGGGGAACACCGGGGAGCTGTTTTTT
CASSPRGGGGNTGELFF
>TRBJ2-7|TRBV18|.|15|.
TGTGCCAGCTCACCAACGAGGAGTAGCGTCTACGAGCAGTACTTC
CASSPTRSSVYEQYF
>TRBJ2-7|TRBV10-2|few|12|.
TGCGCCAGCAGTCCAGGGGTCCACGAGCAGTACTTC
CASSPGVHEQYF
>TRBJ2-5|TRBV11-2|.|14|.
TGTGCCAGCAGCTTATACAGGGCCCAAGAGACCCAGTACTTC
CASSLYRAQETQYF
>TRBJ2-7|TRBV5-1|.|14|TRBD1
TGCGCCAGCAGCTTGGGGACAGGGGGGTACGAGCAGTACTTC
CASSLGTGGYEQYF
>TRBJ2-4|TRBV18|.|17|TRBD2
TGTGCCAGCTCAATAGTAGCGGGGGCCGGAGCCAAAAACATTCAGTACTTC
CASSIVAGAGAKNIQYF
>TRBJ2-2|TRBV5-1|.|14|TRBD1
TGCGCCAGCAGCCTGGGACAGACCACCGGGGAGCTGTTTTTT
CASSLGQTTGELFF
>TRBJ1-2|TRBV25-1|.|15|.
TGTGCCAGCACTCCAGCCGGGGATGGGGTCTATGGCTACACCTTC
CASTPAGDGVYGYTF
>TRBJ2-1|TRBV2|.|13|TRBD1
TGTGCCAGCAGGGGGACAGGGGCCAATGAGCAGTTCTTC
CASRGTGANEQFF
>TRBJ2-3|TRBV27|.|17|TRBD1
TGTGCCAGCAGTCCTACCCCCAGGGGACAGGCCACAGATACGCAGTATTTT
CASSPTPRGQATDTQYF
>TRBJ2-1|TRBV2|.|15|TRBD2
TGTGCCAGCAGTGGGGGCGGGGGACTATACAATGAGCAGTTCTTC
CASSGGGGLYNEQFF
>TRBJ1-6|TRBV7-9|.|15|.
TGTGCCAGCAGCCCCATCGGCGGGCCCAGGTCACCCCTCCACTTT
CASSPIGGPRSPLHF
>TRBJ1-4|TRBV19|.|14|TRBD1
TGTGCCAGTAACCGAGACAGGGACGGTGAAAAACTGTTTTTT
CASNRDRDGEKLFF
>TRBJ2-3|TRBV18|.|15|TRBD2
TGTGCCAGCTCAAAGACTAGCGGGGGCACAGATACGCAGTATTTT
CASSKTSGGTDTQYF
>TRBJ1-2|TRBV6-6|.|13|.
TGTGCCAGCACCACTCAGGGTCGTCGGGGCTACACCTTC
CASTTQGRRGYTF
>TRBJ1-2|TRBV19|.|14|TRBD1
TGTGCCAGTAGATCTGGACAGGGATTAGGCGGCTACACCTTC
CASRSGQGLGGYTF
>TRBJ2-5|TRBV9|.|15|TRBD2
TGTGCCAGCAGCGTAGCGGGGGGGCTCCAAGAGACCCAGTACTTC
CASSVAGGLQETQYF
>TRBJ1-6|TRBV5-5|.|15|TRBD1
TGTGCCAGCAGCTTGGAGACAGGGGGAGGTTCACCCCTCCACTTT
CASSLETGGGSPLHF
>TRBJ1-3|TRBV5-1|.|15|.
TGCGCCAGCAGCACAGACAACGGCTATGGAAACACCATATATTTT
CASSTDNGYGNTIYF
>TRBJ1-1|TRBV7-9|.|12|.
TGTGCCAGCAGCCCGCCTCGGACTGAAGCTTTCTTT
CASSPPRTEAFF